These T cell receptor beta chains were read from a single sample in a study of blood T cell repertoires in COVID-19. Sequencing was performed with immunoSEQ multiplex PCR; in TCRdb, only in-frame clones are kept and a portion is missing. Of some 52,000 clones listed, roughly 88% are singletons. Sequencing used peripheral blood. These receptor sequences come from a human donor in a cohort sampled during active COVID-19. Each CDR3 is given with its conserved first and last residue. The D gene is left open where the match is weak. Clone size is given for some rows only: seen once, a few or many times, or a class if the clone is expanded.

v_gene	abundance	d_gene	j_gene	CDR3aa	CDR3nt
TRBV15	.	.	TRBJ2-5	CATSRKLETQYF	TGTGCCACCAGCAGAAAACTGGAGACCCAGTACTTC
TRBV5-1	.	TRBD1	TRBJ1-5	CASSPTGWDQPQHF	TGCGCCAGCAGCCCGACAGGGTGGGATCAGCCCCAGCATTTT
TRBV9	.	TRBD2	TRBJ2-7	CASSPGEGEQYF	TGTGCCAGCAGCCCTGGGGAGGGGGAGCAGTACTTC
TRBV5-1	.	TRBD2	TRBJ2-5	CASSQGLAPETQYF	TGCGCCAGCAGCCAAGGACTAGCGCCAGAGACCCAGTACTTC
TRBV29-1	few	.	TRBJ2-7	CSVEDGQGQIHEQYF	TGCAGCGTTGAAGATGGCCAGGGACAAATCCACGAGCAGTACTTC
TRBV10-3	.	.	TRBJ2-7	CAISGWGGSYEQYF	TGTGCCATCAGTGGATGGGGCGGCTCCTACGAGCAGTACTTC
TRBV5-6	.	TRBD1	TRBJ2-7	CASSLGTGGARYEQYF	TGTGCCAGCAGCTTGGGGACAGGGGGCGCCAGGTACGAGCAGTACTTC
TRBV5-1	.	TRBD1	TRBJ2-6	CASDTGTGGSGANVLTF	TGCGCCAGTGACACCGGGACAGGCGGGTCTGGGGCCAACGTCCTGACTTTC
TRBV24-1	.	.	TRBJ2-7	CATSGNTENYEQYF	TGTGCCACCAGTGGTAATACAGAGAACTACGAGCAGTACTTC
TRBV6-5	.	TRBD1	TRBJ2-1	CASSTQTGGEEFF	TGTGCCAGCAGTACCCAGACAGGGGGTGAGGAGTTCTTC
TRBV6-2/TRBV6-3	.	.	TRBJ2-7	CASSYSIARYEQYF	TGTGCCAGCAGTTACTCGATAGCTAGGTACGAGCAGTACTTC
TRBV7-8	.	.	TRBJ2-5	CASSLRRAFTLKETQYF	TGTGCCAGCAGCTTAAGGAGGGCCTTTACTTTGAAAGAGACCCAGTACTTC
TRBV6-2/TRBV6-3	.	.	TRBJ1-1	CASSPPGSRTEAFF	TGTGCCAGCAGTCCCCCAGGGTCACGCACTGAAGCTTTCTTT
TRBV28	.	TRBD1	TRBJ1-1	CASSLMTGYTEAFF	TGTGCCAGCAGTCTCATGACAGGGTACACTGAAGCTTTCTTT
TRBV5-1	.	TRBD2	TRBJ2-3	CASSLGGRGSTDTQYF	TGCGCCAGCAGCCTGGGAGGGAGGGGTAGCACAGATACGCAGTATTTT
TRBV28	.	.	TRBJ1-1	CASRKGHRNAEAFF	TGTGCCAGCAGGAAGGGACACCGGAACGCTGAAGCTTTCTTT
TRBV29-1	.	.	TRBJ2-5	CSVGQQETQYF	TGCAGCGTCGGACAGCAAGAGACCCAGTACTTC
TRBV5-6	.	TRBD2	TRBJ2-1	CASSLERGGVSYNEQFF	TGTGCCAGCAGCTTGGAGCGGGGGGGAGTCTCCTACAATGAGCAGTTCTTC
TRBV4-1	.	TRBD1	TRBJ1-2	CASSHVGQQYGYTF	TGCGCCAGCAGCCATGTGGGACAGCAATATGGCTACACCTTC
TRBV7-9	.	TRBD1	TRBJ2-5	CASFGQGRGETQYF	TGTGCCAGCTTCGGACAGGGACGGGGAGAGACCCAGTACTTC
TRBV5-4	.	TRBD1	TRBJ2-7	CASSPPGQGSYEQYF	TGTGCCAGCAGCCCACCGGGACAGGGCTCCTACGAGCAGTACTTC
TRBV11-2	.	.	TRBJ1-1	CASSHRGGGLTEAFF	TGTGCCAGCAGCCATAGAGGAGGTGGACTCACTGAAGCTTTCTTT
TRBV5-6	.	.	TRBJ1-1	CASSLVVPYTEAFF	TGTGCCAGCAGCTTGGTTGTCCCCTACACTGAAGCTTTCTTT
TRBV12-3/TRBV12-4	.	TRBD2	TRBJ2-7	CASSLTTSGEQYF	TGTGCCAGCAGTTTAACGACTAGCGGAGAGCAGTACTTC
TRBV5-1	.	TRBD2	TRBJ2-2	CASSHSAGGETGELFF	TGCGCCAGCAGCCATTCAGCGGGAGGGGAAACCGGGGAGCTGTTTTTT
TRBV6-4	.	TRBD1	TRBJ1-1	CASRGQGSTEAFF	TGTGCCAGCAGGGGACAGGGTTCCACTGAAGCTTTCTTT
TRBV3-1/TRBV3-2	.	TRBD2	TRBJ2-3	CASSPPGSGNTDTQYF	TGTGCCAGCAGCCCGCCCGGGAGCGGGAACACAGATACGCAGTATTTT
TRBV5-1	.	.	TRBJ1-2	CASSLAPGSPTLANYGYTF	TGCGCCAGCAGCTTGGCCCCCGGGTCTCCTACCCTAGCTAACTATGGCTACACCTTC